Detailed here is one TCR beta chain. Its specificity is unknown. This CDR3 has 15 residues. Trimming at V came to 3 bases and at J to 1 base, leaving 2 bases not matched to a gene. Per germline, CDR1 MNHEY and CDR2 SMNVEV (reference sequence). The record originates from a study of shared clonotypes between healthy human individuals. In the naive CD8 group, cells lacked CD45RO and were positively selected for CCR7, so terminally differentiated effector memory CD45RA+ cells were left out. Study donors comprised healthy, HIV-negative adults devoid of recent acute infection or vaccination. Profiled with immunoSEQ multiplex PCR; TCRdb holds only in-frame clones, not every one. The sample has about 590,000 clones, 95% to 96% seen once. Overall study findings and caveats: The sharing of roughly 5% of naive CD4 clonotypes was seen across several donors. Sequencing depth was expected to influence donor clonotype sharing. Rarefaction indicated that sorted-subset sequencing remained incomplete although depth was large.

The sequenced material came from naive CD8+ T cells sorted from blood. The receptor was derived from a woman aged 25 to 39 in good health. The gene calls are TRBV27 and TRBJ1-5, with TRBD1 matching 8 bases. Written as DNA, the CDR3 is TGTGCCAGCAGTTTGCAGGGGGCGAGCAATCAGCCCCAGCATTTT. Its translation: CASSLQGASNQPQHF.